The clone carrying this T cell receptor (beta chain) came up a few times. This sample was taken from a study of response to subunit inactivated influenza vaccine. This CDR3 comprises 15 residues. The germline V and J ends were trimmed by 4 bases and 2 bases, with 15 bases remaining between them. Germline V lookup: CDR1 DFQATT, CDR2 SNEGSKA (reference sequence). TCRdb analysed the RT-PCR reads with MiXCR anew, one entry per CDR3 protein. The sample consists of around 760,000 distinct CDR3 sequences, around 13% of them appearing once. This receptor was taken from a man in his forties or fifties who received an inactivated influenza vaccine. V gene TRBV20-1 combines with J gene TRBJ1-5; D perhaps matches TRBD1 (5 bases). The sample here was PBMCs from blood, taken roughly 15 days before vaccination. This CDR3 is CSATEPGYGNQPQHF. DNA of the CDR3: TGCAGTGCTACGGAGCCAGGGTACGGCAATCAGCCCCAGCATTTT.